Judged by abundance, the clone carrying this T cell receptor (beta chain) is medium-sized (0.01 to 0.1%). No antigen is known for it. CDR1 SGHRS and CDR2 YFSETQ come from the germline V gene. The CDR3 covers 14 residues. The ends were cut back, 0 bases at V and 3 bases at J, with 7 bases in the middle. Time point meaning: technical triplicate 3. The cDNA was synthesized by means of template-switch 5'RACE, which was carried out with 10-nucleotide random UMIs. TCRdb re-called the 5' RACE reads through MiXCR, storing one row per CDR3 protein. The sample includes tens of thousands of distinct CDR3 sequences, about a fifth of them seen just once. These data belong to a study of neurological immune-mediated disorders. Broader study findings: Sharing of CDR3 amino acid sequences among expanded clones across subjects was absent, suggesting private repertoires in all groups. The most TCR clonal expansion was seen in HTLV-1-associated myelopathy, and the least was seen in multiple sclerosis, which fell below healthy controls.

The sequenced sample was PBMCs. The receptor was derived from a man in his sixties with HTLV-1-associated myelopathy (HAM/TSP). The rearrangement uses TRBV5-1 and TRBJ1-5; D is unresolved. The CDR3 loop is CASSLGGPNQPQHF. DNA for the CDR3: TGCGCCAGCAGCTTGGGAGGTCCCAATCAGCCCCAGCATTTT.